Below, 15 T cell receptor beta chains from the same sample are listed, as sequenced in a study of cytomegalovirus exposure and HLA in healthy donors. PCR amplification relied on 60 Vbeta primers (plus 13 Jbeta primers). The protocol was immunoSEQ multiplex PCR, while the TCRdb copy is restricted to in-frame clones and leaves out a portion. Altogether about 180,000 clones are present, 84% being singletons, with the ten largest covering 0.38%. The specimen was PBMCs. These receptor sequences come from a boy aged 2 to 10 in good health and CMV-seronegative.

The chain has TRBV7-9 and TRBJ2-6; 8 bases are shared with TRBD1. Trimming removed 5 bases from V and 0 bases from J; junction bases left unmatched: 0. The CDR3 covers 15 residues. Germline CDR1 SEHNR, CDR2 FQNEAQ (reference sequence). CDR3 DNA sequence: TGTGCCAGCAGCACAGGGGGCTCTGGGGCCAACGTCCTGACTTTC. It codes for CASSTGGSGANVLTF.

The V call is TRBV25-1, the J call TRBJ1-5, with a possible D match to TRBD1 (5 bases). The CDR3 contains 12 residues. Germline V gene sequence: CDR1 MGHDK, CDR2 SYGVNS. Trimming stripped 5 bases from V and 4 bases from J, with 6 bases between. The CDR3 reads CASSRGNQPQHF. The CDR3 DNA sequence: TGTGCCAGCAGTCGGGGGAATCAGCCCCAGCATTTT.

This sequence joins TRBV12-5 and TRBJ2-3, with 7 bases matching TRBD1. J lost 0 bases, V lost 6 bases, and 3 bases had no gene match. The germline CDR1 and CDR2 sequences are LGHNT and FRNRAP. The CDR3 consists of 14 residues. CDR3 nucleotide sequence: TGTGCTAGTGGCGGGACAGTGAGCACAGATACGCAGTATTTT. It is translated as CASGGTVSTDTQYF.

The chain couples TRBV2 to TRBJ2-3, with TRBD2 identical over 7 bases. Germline V gene data show CDR1 as SNHLY and CDR2 as FYNNEI. V was pared by 11 bases and J by 0 bases, with 11 bases of the junction left unmatched. This CDR3 contains 15 residues. CDR3 sequence: CAVRRLAVSTDTQYF. In nucleotides, the CDR3 is TGTGCCGTGAGGCGTCTAGCGGTTAGCACAGATACGCAGTATTTT. Complete variable domain (other parts from reference TRBV2 and TRBJ2-3): EPEVTQTPSHQVTQMGQEVILRCVPISNHLYFYWYRQILGQKVEFLVSFYNNEISEKSEIFDDQFSVERPDGSNFTLKIRSTKLEDSAMYFCAVRRLAVSTDTQYFGPGTRLTVL.

The chain recombines TRBV29-1 with TRBJ2-7; D gene uncertain. Germline-derived CDR1 and CDR2 are SQVTM and ANQGSEA. Trimming took 2 bases from V and 4 from J, leaving 18 bases between them. The CDR3 extends over 15 amino acids. The CDR3 protein is CSVELSPESGYEQYF. DNA of the CDR3: TGCAGCGTTGAATTAAGTCCGGAATCAGGTTACGAGCAGTACTTC.

This clone has a single count. The rearrangement uses TRBV25-1 and TRBJ1-2, with a weak D call TRBD1 (5 bases). Germline values: CDR1 MGHDK, CDR2 SYGVNS. Trimming stripped 0 bases from V and 3 bases from J, with 14 bases between. This CDR3 is 16 amino acids long. CDR3 protein: CASSEYWDSGDYGYTF. Here the CDR3 DNA reads TGTGCCAGCAGTGAATATTGGGACTCTGGGGACTATGGCTACACCTTC.

The chain links TRBV4-2 to TRBJ1-2; perhaps TRBD1 as D (6 bases). Germline V gene lookup returns CDR1 LGHNA and CDR2 YNFKEQ. The CDR3 is made up of 14 amino acids. V gave up 1 base and J gave up 3 bases, with 9 bases separating them. CDR3 nucleotides: TGTGCCAGCAGCCAAGTTGGGGGCGACTATGGCTACACCTTC. This encodes CASSQVGGDYGYTF.

This clone has just one count. The chain uses TRBV25-1 and TRBJ2-3; D is possibly TRBD2 (6 bases). Looked up from germline, CDR1 is MGHDK and CDR2 is SYGVNS. The CDR3 loop spans 15 amino acids. Trimming pared 2 bases from V and 2 bases from J, leaving 11 bases between. DNA for the CDR3: TGTGCCAGCAGTGAAGGTGCTAGCGCCACAGATACGCAGTATTTT. It specifies CASSEGASATDTQYF.

The V gene is TRBV5-1, the J gene TRBJ2-1; 10 nucleotides agree with TRBD2. The junction had 15 bases not matched to a gene; V was cut back by 5 bases and J by 7 bases. Germline-derived CDR1 and CDR2 are SGHRS and YFSETQ. The CDR3 extends over 17 amino acids. The CDR3 region is CASSPWASGRPGNEQFF. CDR3 in DNA: TGCGCCAGCAGTCCTTGGGCTAGCGGGAGACCGGGGAATGAGCAGTTCTTC.

The chain couples TRBV19 to TRBJ1-2; 8 bases line up with TRBD1. The V and J ends lost 6 bases and 2 bases, in that order; junction bases with no gene match: 14. This CDR3 has 17 residues. Germline CDR1 is LNHDA and CDR2 is SQIVND (reference sequence). For the CDR3, the DNA is TGTGCCAGTAGGCAACGGACAGGGAATTTTCAAAACTATGGCTACACCTTC. It translates to CASRQRTGNFQNYGYTF.

V and J are TRBV11-3 and TRBJ2-3; D possibly corresponds to TRBD1 (7 bases). In germline, CDR1 is SGHNT, CDR2 YENEEA. Trimming took off 5 bases at V and 0 bases at J, with 15 bases between the two ends. This CDR3 is 16 amino acids long. The CDR3 reads CASSRGLALSTDTQYF. CDR3 nucleotides: TGTGCCAGCAGCAGGGGGCTAGCGTTGAGCACAGATACGCAGTATTTT.

The genes are TRBV18 and TRBJ2-3; D remains ambiguous. The CDR3 runs to 15 residues. Deletions cut 5 bases from V and 3 bases from J, with 15 bases between. CDR1 KGHSH and CDR2 LQKENI come from the germline V gene. The CDR3 DNA reads as TGTGCCAGCTCAAATTTCCATAGTTCGACAGATACGCAGTATTTT. The encoded protein is CASSNFHSSTDTQYF.

This chain uses TRBV6-6 with TRBJ2-7; 7 bases agree with TRBD2. The CDR3 contains 13 residues. J was trimmed by 5 bases and V by 6 bases; bases with no gene match: 7. In germline, CDR1 is MNHNY, CDR2 SVGAGI (reference sequence). The CDR3 sequence is CASSPTSHNEQYF. The CDR3 region has the DNA TGTGCCAGCAGCCCGACTAGCCACAACGAGCAGTACTTC.

V and J are TRBV28 and TRBJ2-7; tentative D call: TRBD2 (6 bases). The V and J ends lost 6 bases and 4 bases respectively, with 22 bases between them. Germline-derived CDR1 and CDR2 are MDHEN and SYDVKM. This CDR3 has 16 residues. The CDR3: CASRDFGLTKAYEQYF. CDR3 nucleotides: TGTGCCAGCAGGGACTTCGGACTAACTAAGGCTTACGAGCAGTACTTC.

The rearrangement links TRBV5-1 to TRBJ2-5, with 14 nucleotides matching TRBD2. The CDR3 is 16 amino acids. Germline CDR1 SGHRS, CDR2 YFSETQ. After removal of 4 bases from V and 4 bases from J, the junction contained 6 bases not matched to a gene. The CDR3 region has the DNA TGCGCCAGCAGCCAGGGGACTAGCGGGAGAGGAGAGACCCAGTACTTC. It codes for CASSQGTSGRGETQYF.